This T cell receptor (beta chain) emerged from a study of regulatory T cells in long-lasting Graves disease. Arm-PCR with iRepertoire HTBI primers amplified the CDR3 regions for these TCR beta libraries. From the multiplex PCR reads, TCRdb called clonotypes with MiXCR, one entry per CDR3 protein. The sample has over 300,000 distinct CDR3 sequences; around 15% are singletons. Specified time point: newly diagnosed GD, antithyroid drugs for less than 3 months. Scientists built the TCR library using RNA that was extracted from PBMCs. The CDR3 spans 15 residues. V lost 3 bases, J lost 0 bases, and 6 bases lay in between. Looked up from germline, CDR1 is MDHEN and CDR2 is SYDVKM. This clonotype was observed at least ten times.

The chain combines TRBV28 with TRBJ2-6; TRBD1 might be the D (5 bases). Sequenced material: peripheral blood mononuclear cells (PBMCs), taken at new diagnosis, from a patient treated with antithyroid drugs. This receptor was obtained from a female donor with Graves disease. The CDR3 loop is CASSLTASGANVLTF. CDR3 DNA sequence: TGTGCCAGCAGTTTGACAGCCTCTGGGGCCAACGTCCTGACTTTC.